This TCR beta chain stems from a study of cytomegalovirus exposure and HLA in healthy donors. Study background: The early release's HLA-typed donors yielded 70 million to 85 million unique TCRs.

This clone was detected a few times. Its antigen is still unknown. Primers for the PCR totalled 60 Vbeta and 13 Jbeta. The method was immunoSEQ multiplex PCR; TCRdb's version includes in-frame clones alone and lacks a portion of them. Of 100,000 to 150,000 clones detected, approximately 78% appear once; the ten largest clones hold less than 3.5%. Per the germline V gene, CDR1 is SGHTA and CDR2 is FQGNSA. CDR3 length equals 16 residues. Study results and limitations: Presence/absence analyses treated sequencing depth as roughly uniform across donors. The only immune exposure information that was available was CMV serostatus.

The TCR originated in a human donor in good health. The chain couples TRBV7-2 to TRBJ2-5; maybe TRBD1 (6 bases). The DNA end favors TRBJ2-7, so the J call may be wrong. Sequencing used PBMCs. The CDR3 nucleotides are TGTGCCAGCAGCAACCGGGACAAGAGGGGTACCTACGAGCAGTACTTC. Translation: CASSNRDKRGTYEQYF.